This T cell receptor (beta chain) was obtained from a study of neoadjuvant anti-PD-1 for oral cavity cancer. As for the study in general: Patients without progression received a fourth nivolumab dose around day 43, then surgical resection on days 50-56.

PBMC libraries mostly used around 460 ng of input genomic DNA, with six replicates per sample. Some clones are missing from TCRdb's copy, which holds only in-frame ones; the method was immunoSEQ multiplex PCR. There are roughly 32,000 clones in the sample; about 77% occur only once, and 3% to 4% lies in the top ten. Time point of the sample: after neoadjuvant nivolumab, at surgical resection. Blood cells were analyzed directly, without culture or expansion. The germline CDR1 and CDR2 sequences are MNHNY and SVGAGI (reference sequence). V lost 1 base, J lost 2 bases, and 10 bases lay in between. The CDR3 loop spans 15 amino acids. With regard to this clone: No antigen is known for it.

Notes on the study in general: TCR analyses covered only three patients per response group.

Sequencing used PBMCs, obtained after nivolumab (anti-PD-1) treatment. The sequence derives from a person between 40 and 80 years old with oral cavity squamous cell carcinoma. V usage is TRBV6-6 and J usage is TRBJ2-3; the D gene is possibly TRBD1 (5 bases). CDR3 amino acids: CASSYLTANTDTQYF. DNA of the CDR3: TGTGCCAGCAGTTACTTGACAGCCAACACAGATACGCAGTATTTT.